These 30 T cell receptor beta chains originate from one sample sequenced in a study of identical twins. TCRdb used MiXCR to reprocess the 5' RACE reads, holding one entry per CDR3 protein. The table lists some 97,000 distinct CDR3 sequences, 5.9% of them singletons, with roughly 12% in the top ten. Sequenced input: memory T cells sorted from blood. These receptor sequences come from a woman between 45 and 65 years old in good health.

This clonotype appeared a few times. V usage is TRBV19 and J usage is TRBJ2-1, with unresolved D. In germline, CDR1 is LNHDA, CDR2 SQIVND (reference sequence). V lost 1 base, J lost 0 bases, and 13 bases lay in between. CDR3 length: 17 amino acids. CDR3 DNA sequence: TGTGCCAGTAGTATAGCCCGGACCCAGAGCTCCTACAATGAGCAGTTCTTC. This codes for CASSIARTQSSYNEQFF.

This clonotype has a count of ten or more. The chain combines TRBV7-8 with TRBJ2-2; either TRBD1 or TRBD2 may supply D (5 bases each). Germline CDR1 is SGHVS and CDR2 is FQNEAQ. The CDR3 is 13 residues long. The V end lost 6 bases, the J end lost 7 bases, and 12 bases lay between the germline ends. Here the CDR3 DNA reads TGTGCCAGCAGGAGCCGGGACCTCGGGGAGCTGTTTTTT. It is translated as CASRSRDLGELFF.

In this sample, this clonotype turned up many times. The chain employs TRBV10-3 and TRBJ2-3, with D possibly TRBD2 on 6 matching bases. The CDR3 is 13 amino acids. Trimming removed 7 bases from V and 4 bases from J, with 12 bases in between. In germline, CDR1 is ENHRY, CDR2 SYGVKD. The CDR3 loop is CAINAREPDTQYF. CDR3 DNA: TGTGCCATCAATGCTCGGGAGCCAGATACGCAGTATTTT.

This clonotype was detected many times. The J gene is TRBJ2-3, the V gene TRBV5-4; the D is unclear. V lost 3 bases and J lost 1, with 3 bases in between. The CDR3 is 12 amino acids. Germline CDR1 and CDR2: SGHNT and YYREEE (reference sequence). The chain's CDR3 is CASSSGTDTQYF. The DNA of the CDR3 is TGTGCCAGCAGCTCGGGCACAGATACGCAGTATTTT.

This chain connects TRBV20-1 to TRBJ2-4, with a possible D match to TRBD2 (5 bases). V was shortened by 5 bases and J by 0 bases, with 11 bases between the two germline ends. The germline V gene has CDR1 DFQATT and CDR2 SNEGSKA (reference sequence). The CDR3 is 14 residues long. In nucleotides, the CDR3 is TGCAGTGCTGACGGGGAATCAGCCAAAAACATTCAGTACTTC. Protein sequence: CSADGESAKNIQYF.

Only a few counts were recorded for this clonotype. The rearrangement links TRBV5-1 to TRBJ2-5; D remains unclear. Trimming removed 2 bases from V and 7 bases from J, with 6 bases in between. The CDR3 loop spans 11 amino acids. CDR1 SGHRS and CDR2 YFSETQ come from the germline V gene. CDR3 DNA sequence: TGCGCCAGCAGCTTTGGGGTGACCCAGTACTTC. Its translation: CASSFGVTQYF.

The sample holds many counts of this clonotype. This chain uses TRBV20-1 with TRBJ2-4, with D possibly TRBD2 on 5 matching bases. Germline V lookup: CDR1 DFQATT, CDR2 SNEGSKA (reference sequence). The V and J ends lost 3 bases and 3 bases respectively, with 9 bases between them. The length of the CDR3 is 13 residues. CDR3 coding DNA: TGCAGTGCTAGCGGAGGCGGCAAAAACATTCAGTACTTC. It translates to CSASGGGKNIQYF.

This clonotype has at least ten counts. The chain uses TRBV5-1 and TRBJ2-1; TRBD2 matches 11 bases. The junction had 6 bases not matched to a gene; V was cut back by 4 bases and J by 15 bases. Germline loops: CDR1 SGHRS, CDR2 YFSETQ. The CDR3 sequence is 12 residues long. The CDR3 sequence: CASSVTSGILFF. CDR3 nucleotides: TGCGCCAGCAGCGTGACTAGCGGGATATTGTTCTTC.

This chain uses TRBV10-3 with TRBJ2-5; 10 bases line up with TRBD2. Germline CDR1 and CDR2: ENHRY and SYGVKD. J gave up 7 bases and V 3 bases, and 14 bases lay outside the gene matches. This CDR3 region has 17 residues. Written as DNA, the CDR3 is TGTGCCATCAGTGAATCGGTTGCTAGCGGGAGCTTCGGGACCCAGTACTTC. This codes for CAISESVASGSFGTQYF.

This clonotype was found many times. This rearrangement joins TRBV12-3 or TRBV12-4 to TRBJ2-7; unclear D gene. This CDR3 spans 11 amino acids. The germline V and J ends were trimmed by 3 bases and 4 bases, with 4 bases remaining between them. For the CDR3, the DNA is TGTGCCAGCAGTTTTAGGTACGAGCAGTACTTC. Translated: CASSFRYEQYF.

This clonotype was seen repeatedly, ten times or more. V usage is TRBV29-1 and J usage is TRBJ2-3; no clear D gene. Germline V gene sequence: CDR1 SQVTM, CDR2 ANQGSEA. Trimming removed 4 bases at V and 0 bases at J, with 17 bases between. The CDR3 sequence is 16 residues long. The CDR3 here is CSVVGVGLGSTDTQYF. The CDR3 DNA sequence: TGCAGCGTTGTTGGGGTGGGATTGGGTAGCACAGATACGCAGTATTTT.

This clonotype was seen many times. The V call is TRBV29-1, the J call TRBJ2-3; no definite D call. CDR3 size: 11 residues. Trimming took 8 bases from V and 6 from J, leaving 12 bases between them. Germline V gene sequence: CDR1 SQVTM, CDR2 ANQGSEA. This CDR3 reads CSSRSWDTQYF. The CDR3 DNA is TGCAGCTCCCGGTCCTGGGATACGCAGTATTTT.

This clonotype was detected many times. The chain couples TRBV21-1 to TRBJ2-2; the table's D call, TRBD1, has no DNA check behind it. TRBV21-1 represents a pseudogene. This CDR3 contains 14 residues. The CDR3 DNA reads TGTGCCAGCTCGGACAGGGCCAACACCGGGGAGCTGTTTTTT. Translation gives CASSDRANTGELFF.

This chain connects TRBV27 to TRBJ2-1, with D unclear. Per the germline V gene, CDR1 is MNHEY and CDR2 is SMNVEV (reference sequence). Trimming cost V 3 bases and J 6 bases, with 15 bases left between them. The CDR3 loop spans 15 amino acids. This CDR3 reads CASSFSFQWSNEQFF. CDR3 bases: TGTGCCAGCAGTTTCAGCTTCCAATGGTCCAATGAGCAGTTCTTC.

This clonotype has a count of ten or more. V and J are TRBV27 and TRBJ1-5; D unresolved. V was clipped by 6 bases and J by 5 bases, with 14 bases between them. CDR3 length: 14 residues. Germline V gene lookup returns CDR1 MNHEY and CDR2 SMNVEV (reference sequence). The CDR3, as DNA: TGTGCCAGCAGCCAAGGACGGATTTATCAGCCCCAGCATTTT. This translates into CASSQGRIYQPQHF.

This clonotype was observed at least ten times. The CDR3 region is CSVSLVSNTGELFF. In nucleotides, the CDR3 is TGCAGCGTTAGCCTGGTCTCGAACACCGGGGAGCTGTTTTTT. The gene calls are TRBV29-1 and TRBJ2-2; D call uncertain. The CDR3 has 14 residues. The V gene lost 5 bases and the J gene lost 0 bases, with 10 bases spanning the gap. Germline values: CDR1 SQVTM, CDR2 ANQGSEA.

This clonotype was counted at least ten times. The J gene is TRBJ2-6, the V gene TRBV19; D is uncertain. The CDR3 contains 16 residues. Germline V lookup: CDR1 LNHDA, CDR2 SQIVND (reference sequence). Deletions cut 5 bases from V and 1 base from J, with 12 bases between. The CDR3 DNA follows: TGTGCCAGTAGTGAGCAGTTCTTATCTGGGGCCAACGTCCTGACTTTC. Translating gives CASSEQFLSGANVLTF.

This clonotype was found a few times. The chain links TRBV15 to TRBJ2-2, with D perhaps assigned TRBD1 or TRBD2 (5 bases each). V was pared by 1 base and J by 2 bases, with 14 bases between. The CDR3 is 17 residues long. Germline CDR1 is LNHNV and CDR2 is YYDKDF (reference sequence). The CDR3 loop is CATSRGGGRANTGELFF. CDR3 nucleotides: TGTGCCACCAGCAGAGGAGGAGGCAGGGCTAACACCGGGGAGCTGTTTTTT.

The sample holds many counts of this clonotype. The chain couples TRBV6-5 to TRBJ2-4; D possibly corresponds to TRBD1 (8 bases). CDR1 and CDR2 (germline): MNHEY, SVGAGI. This CDR3 is built from 16 residues. Trimming took off 6 bases at V and 6 bases at J, with 21 bases between the two ends. The CDR3 loop reads CASRNRGGKEGNIQYF. The CDR3 DNA reads as TGTGCCAGCAGGAACAGGGGGGGAAAGGAGGGAAACATTCAGTACTTC.

As concerns this clonotype: One end of the junction fails to match germline, which may point to a read error. The V call is TRBV9, the J call TRBJ1-2; D gene unclear. This CDR3 spans 15 amino acids. Germline V lookup: CDR1 SGDLS, CDR2 YYNGEE. CDR3 DNA: TGTGCCAGCAGCGAAAAAGGCCACCCGGGCTATGGCTACATCTTC. It yields the protein CASSEKGHPGYGYIF.

The chain has TRBV7-2 and TRBJ2-5; the D gene is possibly TRBD1 (6 bases). Per the germline V gene, CDR1 is SGHTA and CDR2 is FQGNSA. Trimming left V 0 bases short and J 5 bases short, with 16 bases between. The CDR3 is 16 amino acids. The CDR3 nucleotides are TGTGCCAGCAGCTTAGCCGTAGCGCAGAGGGGGGAGACCCAGTACTTC. It encodes CASSLAVAQRGETQYF.

This clonotype has a count of ten or more. The V gene is TRBV5-1, the J gene TRBJ2-2; 7 bases are a match to TRBD1. The ends lost 3 bases at V and 6 bases at J; junction bases unmatched: 11. CDR1 is SGHRS, CDR2 YFSETQ, per germline. The CDR3 runs to 16 residues. CDR3 sequence: CASSSRGNEGSGELFF. Written as DNA, the CDR3 is TGCGCCAGCAGCTCCAGGGGGAATGAGGGGTCCGGGGAGCTGTTTTTT.

This clonotype occurred many times. The chain employs TRBV14 and TRBJ2-5; D is ambiguous. Trimming removed 2 bases from V and 1 base from J, with 17 bases in between. The CDR3 length is 17 residues. Germline-derived CDR1 and CDR2 are SGHDN and FVKESK. This chain's CDR3 is CASSQRSLGVFQETQYF. The CDR3 bases are TGTGCCAGCAGCCAACGGTCCCTAGGAGTTTTCCAAGAGACCCAGTACTTC. The entire variable domain, with the rest obtained from reference TRBV14 and TRBJ2-5, is as follows: EAGVTQFPSHSVIEKGQTVTLRCDPISGHDNLYWYRRVMGKEIKFLLHFVKESKQDESGMPNNRFLAERTGGTYSTLKVQPAELEDSGVYFCASSQRSLGVFQETQYFGPGTRLLVL.

The genes are TRBV15 and TRBJ1-5, with TRBD1 matching 12 bases. CDR1 and CDR2 (germline): LNHNV, YYDKDF (reference sequence). The J segment lost 7 bases and the V segment lost 5 bases, leaving 9 bases of the junction unmatched. This CDR3 contains 16 residues. The DNA of the CDR3 is TGTGCCACCAGCGGAAGGGACAGGGGGCTAAAGCAGCCCCAGCATTTT. Protein product: CATSGRDRGLKQPQHF.

This clonotype was picked up many times. This chain uses TRBV3-1 with TRBJ1-1; no definite D call. The CDR3 has 13 residues. V lost 3 bases to trimming and J lost 8 bases, with 13 bases between them. Per germline, CDR1 LGHDT and CDR2 YNNKEL (reference sequence). DNA for the CDR3: TGTGCCAGCAGCCAGTCGAGGAGGAGGGAAGCTTTCTTT. Protein product: CASSQSRRREAFF. Complete variable domain (other parts from reference TRBV3-1 and TRBJ1-1): DTAVSQTPKYLVTQMGNDKSIKCEQNLGHDTMYWYKQDSKKFLKIMFSYNNKELIINETVPNRFSPKSPDKAHLNLHINSLELGDSAVYFCASSQSRRREAFFGQGTRLTVV.

This clonotype was observed many times. This chain uses TRBV2 with TRBJ2-2; weak D call: TRBD1 (5 bases). Germline V gives CDR1 SNHLY, CDR2 FYNNEI. Trimming took 2 bases from V and 5 from J, leaving 12 bases between them. The length of the CDR3 is 15 residues. The CDR3 coding sequence is TGTGCCAGCAGTGAAAGTGGGGCGCGGACCGGGGAGCTGTTTTTT. This codes for CASSESGARTGELFF.

This clonotype was seen ten or more times. This chain uses TRBV3-1 with TRBJ2-7; D may correspond to TRBD1 or TRBD2 (5 bases each). V shed 4 bases and J shed 4 bases, with 17 bases lying between them. The CDR3 is 15 amino acids. From germline, CDR1 is LGHDT and CDR2 YNNKEL (reference sequence). This CDR3 reads CASSPVLGRDYEQYF. As DNA, the CDR3 is TGTGCCAGCAGCCCGGTTTTGGGACGAGATTACGAGCAGTACTTC.

This clonotype was observed many times. The chain employs TRBV2 and TRBJ2-2; D is perhaps TRBD2 (6 bases). The V gene's germline CDR1 is SNHLY and CDR2 FYNNEI. This CDR3 contains 14 residues. Trimming removed 7 bases from V and 4 bases from J, with 13 bases in between. The CDR3 sequence is CASILLAATGELFF. The CDR3 nucleotides are TGTGCCAGCATCTTACTAGCCGCCACCGGGGAGCTGTTTTTT. Full variable domain (remainder filled in from reference TRBV2 and TRBJ2-2): EPEVTQTPSHQVTQMGQEVILRCVPISNHLYFYWYRQILGQKVEFLVSFYNNEISEKSEIFDDQFSVERPDGSNFTLKIRSTKLEDSAMYFCASILLAATGELFFGEGSRLTVL.

In its sample, this clonotype was seen many times. V is TRBV2 and J is TRBJ2-1, with 13 bases aligning to TRBD2. CDR3 length: 15 amino acids. The trim removed 7 bases at V and 7 bases at J, leaving 7 bases unmatched. Germline assignment: CDR1 SNHLY and CDR2 FYNNEI. The CDR3 sequence is CASTRTSGGGNEQFF. CDR3 nucleotide sequence: TGTGCCAGCACTAGGACTAGCGGGGGAGGTAATGAGCAGTTCTTC.

This clonotype was picked up many times. The rearrangement links TRBV20-1 to TRBJ2-1, with 9 positions matching TRBD2. Germline values: CDR1 DFQATT, CDR2 SNEGSKA (reference sequence). The CDR3 runs 14 residues. Trimming removed 2 bases from V and 8 bases from J; junction bases left unmatched: 7. CDR3 sequence: CSARLAGQMHEQFF. The CDR3 DNA follows: TGCAGTGCTAGACTAGCGGGACAGATGCATGAGCAGTTCTTC.